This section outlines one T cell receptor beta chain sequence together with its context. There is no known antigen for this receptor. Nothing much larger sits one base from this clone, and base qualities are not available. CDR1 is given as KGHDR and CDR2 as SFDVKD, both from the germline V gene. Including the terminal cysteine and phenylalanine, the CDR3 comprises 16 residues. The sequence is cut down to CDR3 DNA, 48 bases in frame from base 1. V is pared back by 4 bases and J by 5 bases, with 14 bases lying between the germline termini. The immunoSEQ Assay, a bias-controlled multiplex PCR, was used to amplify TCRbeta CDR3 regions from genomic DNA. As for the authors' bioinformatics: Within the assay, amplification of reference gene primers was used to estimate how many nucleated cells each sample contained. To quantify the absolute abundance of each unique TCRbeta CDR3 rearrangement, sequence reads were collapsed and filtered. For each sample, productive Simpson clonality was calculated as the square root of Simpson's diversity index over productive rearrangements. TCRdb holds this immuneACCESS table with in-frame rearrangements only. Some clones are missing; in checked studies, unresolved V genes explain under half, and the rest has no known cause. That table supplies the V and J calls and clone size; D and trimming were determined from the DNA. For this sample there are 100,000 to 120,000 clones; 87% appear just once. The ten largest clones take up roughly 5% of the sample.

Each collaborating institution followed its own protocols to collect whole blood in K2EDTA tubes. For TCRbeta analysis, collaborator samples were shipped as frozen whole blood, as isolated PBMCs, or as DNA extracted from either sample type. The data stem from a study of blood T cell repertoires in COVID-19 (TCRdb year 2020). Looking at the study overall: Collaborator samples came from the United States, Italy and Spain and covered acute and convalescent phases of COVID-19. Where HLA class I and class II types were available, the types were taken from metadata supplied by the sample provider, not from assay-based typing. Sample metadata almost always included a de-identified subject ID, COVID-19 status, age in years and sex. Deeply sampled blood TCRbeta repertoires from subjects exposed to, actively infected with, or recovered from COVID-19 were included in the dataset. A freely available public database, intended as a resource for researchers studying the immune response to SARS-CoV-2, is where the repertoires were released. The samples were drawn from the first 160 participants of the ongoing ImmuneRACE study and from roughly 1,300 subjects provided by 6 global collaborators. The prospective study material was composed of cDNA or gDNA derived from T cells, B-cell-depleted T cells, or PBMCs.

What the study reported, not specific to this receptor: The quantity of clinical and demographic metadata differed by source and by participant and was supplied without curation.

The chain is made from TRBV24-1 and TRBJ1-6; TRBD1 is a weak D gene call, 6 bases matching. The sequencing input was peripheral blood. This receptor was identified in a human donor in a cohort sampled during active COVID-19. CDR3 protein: CATSDLRTANNSPLHF. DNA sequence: TGTGCCACCAGTGACCTTCGGACAGCTAATAATTCACCCCTCCACTTT.